A selection of T cell receptor beta chains follows, all from one sample in a study of T cells after yellow fever vaccination. TCRdb processed the 5' RACE reads anew with MiXCR; each CDR3 protein has one entry. The sample lists approximately 580,000 distinct CDR3 sequences; around 17% were seen once. Source: PBMCs, taken about 5 days after the first yellow fever vaccination. These receptors were taken from a young man who received the YFV17D yellow fever vaccine. The CDR3 runs from the conserved cysteine through the conserved F or W. D genes are given only for firm matches. The size entry is marked missing in some rows and otherwise reads once, few, many or a size class.

-	TRBV15	few	TRBJ2-1	CATQSYNEQFF	TGTGCCACCCAAAGCTACAATGAGCAGTTCTTC
TRBD2	TRBV4-3	-	TRBJ2-3	CASSQALAGGHTDTQYF	TGCGCCAGCAGCCAAGCACTAGCGGGGGGGCACACAGATACGCAGTATTTT
-	TRBV3-1	-	TRBJ2-1	CASSPLPPGNEQFF	TGTGCCAGCAGCCCCCTCCCCCCTGGGAATGAGCAGTTCTTC
TRBD2	TRBV28	-	TRBJ2-2	CASRVAGNTGELFF	TGTGCCAGCAGAGTAGCGGGAAACACCGGGGAGCTGTTTTTT
TRBD2	TRBV5-1	few	TRBJ2-1	CASSLVSGGKGNEQFF	TGCGCCAGCAGCTTGGTATCGGGGGGGAAGGGCAATGAGCAGTTCTTC
TRBD2	TRBV3-1	many	TRBJ2-1	CASSSGSGGTYNEQFF	TGTGCCAGCAGCTCAGGTAGCGGGGGGACTTACAATGAGCAGTTCTTC
TRBD2	TRBV7-2	-	TRBJ2-5	CASSLSSSGGRNTQYF	TGTGCCAGCAGCCTCAGCTCTAGCGGGGGGCGAAATACCCAGTACTTC
TRBD2	TRBV3-1	few	TRBJ2-1	CASSPPGGRNEQFF	TGTGCCAGCAGCCCCCCGGGGGGGCGCAATGAGCAGTTCTTC
-	TRBV7-9	few	TRBJ1-2	CASSLGGDNYGYTF	TGTGCCAGCAGCTTAGGCGGTGATAACTATGGCTACACCTTC
-	TRBV11-2	-	TRBJ1-6	CASSSRGGISSYNSPLHF	TGTGCCAGCAGCTCCCGAGGGGGGATAAGCTCCTATAATTCACCCCTCCACTTT
-	TRBV12-3/TRBV12-4	-	TRBJ2-7	CASSLRLRNYEQYF	TGTGCCAGCAGTTTAAGGCTGAGGAACTACGAGCAGTACTTC
-	TRBV6-2/TRBV6-3	-	TRBJ1-5	CASSYPIQGFGNQPQHF	TGTGCCAGCAGTTACCCGATACAGGGTTTCGGCAATCAGCCCCAGCATTTT
TRBD1	TRBV29-1	few	TRBJ1-1	CSGGQGGTEAFF	TGCAGCGGGGGACAGGGGGGGACTGAAGCTTTCTTT
-	TRBV3-1	many	TRBJ1-6	CASSDRITALHF	TGTGCCAGCAGCGACAGAATTACGGCCCTCCACTTT
-	TRBV4-3	-	TRBJ1-1	CASSHAGMNTEAFF	TGCGCCAGCAGCCATGCCGGAATGAACACTGAAGCTTTCTTT
-	TRBV11-1	-	TRBJ1-1	CASSFSIRVRTEAFF	TGTGCCAGCAGCTTTAGTATACGGGTTCGGACTGAAGCTTTCTTT
-	TRBV20-1	-	TRBJ1-6	CSASRGWSSYNSPLHF	TGCAGTGCTAGTCGGGGTTGGAGCTCCTATAATTCACCCCTCCACTTT
-	TRBV5-1	few	TRBJ2-5	CASSKTGGAETQYF	TGCGCCAGCAGCAAAACAGGGGGGGCGGAGACCCAGTACTTC
-	TRBV6-4	few	TRBJ2-2	CASSIGATGELFF	TGTGCCAGCAGTATAGGAGCCACCGGGGAGCTGTTTTTT
TRBD2	TRBV7-9	few	TRBJ2-3	CASSFRRGAGDTQYF	TGTGCCAGCAGCTTTCGGCGGGGGGCCGGGGATACGCAGTATTTT